This TCR beta chain was observed in a study of T-cell reconstitution after alpha-beta-depleted transplantation in children. Unique molecular identifiers were incorporated into the prepared TCRbeta library. TCRdb re-derived calls from the PCR reads in MiXCR, one entry per CDR3 protein. The sample shows around 680,000 distinct CDR3 sequences, around 16% of them seen only once. This CDR3 is built from 15 residues. Germline assignment: CDR1 SGHTS and CDR2 YDEGEE. V was shortened by 0 bases and J by 2 bases, with 12 bases between the two germline ends. The sequence derives from a human donor who donated a stem cell graft to a child with acute myeloid leukemia. This chain joins TRBV5-8 and TRBJ2-7; D may correspond to TRBD1 or TRBD2 (6 bases each). The input for sequencing was PBMCs from the stem cell graft donor, taken from the stem cell graft. CDR3 coding DNA: TGTGCCAGCAGCTTGGCGGGGGCAGTTACCTACGAGCAGTACGTC. Its translation: CASSLAGAVTYEQYV.